The rows below give T cell receptor beta chains drawn from one sample of a study of blood T cell repertoires in COVID-19. The assay was immunoSEQ multiplex PCR, and TCRdb's table has in-frame clones only and misses some. The sample has more than 95,000 clones, 70% to 90% seen once. Source material: peripheral blood. These receptors originate from a young man with acute or convalescent COVID-19. Both conserved end residues are part of each CDR3. A D gene is named only where the DNA matches it firmly. Clone sizes are given selectively: once, few, many, or a class where the clone is expanded.

V	D	size	J	DNA	CDR3
TRBV5-1	TRBD2	-	TRBJ2-7	TGCGCCAGCAGCTCCAGCGGGGGCACAACCTACGAGCAGTACTTC	CASSSSGGTTYEQYF
TRBV5-1	TRBD1	-	TRBJ1-3	TGCGCCAGCAGCCCGGGACAGGGCGGTGGAAACACCATATATTTT	CASSPGQGGGNTIYF
TRBV5-6	-	-	TRBJ1-4	TGTGCCAGCAGCTCCCGGGGAGGGGGTGTAGAAAAACTGTTTTTT	CASSSRGGGVEKLFF
TRBV6-5	-	-	TRBJ1-2	TGTGCCAGCAGTTACGCTCAGGGGTTAAGCGGCTACACCTTC	CASSYAQGLSGYTF
TRBV19	-	few	TRBJ1-2	TGTGCCAGTAGTGCCACGCTAGGCTACACCTTC	CASSATLGYTF
TRBV6-1	TRBD1	once	TRBJ1-2	TGTGCCAGCAGTGGGTTACGGGACAGGGCTTCTTATGGCTACACCTTC	CASSGLRDRASYGYTF
TRBV21-1	-	-	TRBJ1-1	TGTGCCAGCAGCAAACGGGACAGGGACCCTGAAGCTTTCTTT	CASSKRDRDPEAFF
TRBV7-9	TRBD1	-	TRBJ1-4	TGTGCCAGCAGCCCCAGGGACAGAGGTATTGGAAAACTGTTTTTT	CASSPRDRGIGKLFF
TRBV28	TRBD1	-	TRBJ2-3	TGTGCCAGCAGAGACCGGGACAGGGAGGCCACAGATACGCAGTATTTT	CASRDRDREATDTQYF
TRBV9	-	once	TRBJ1-2	TGTGCCAGCAGCGTAGGTAGTGTATATGGCTACACCTTC	CASSVGSVYGYTF
TRBV18	-	-	TRBJ1-5	TGTGCCAGCTCGTTCGAGCGGTTTAGCAATCAGCCCCAGCATTTT	CASSFERFSNQPQHF
TRBV21-1	-	few	TRBJ2-3	TGTGCCAGCAGCAAGGACAGGAGCACAGATACGCAGTATTTT	CASSKDRSTDTQYF
TRBV9	TRBD2	-	TRBJ2-2	TGTGCCAGCAGCGTAGGTAGCGGGGGGCCCGCGAACACCGGGGAGCTGTTTTTT	CASSVGSGGPANTGELFF
TRBV6-5	-	-	TRBJ1-1	TGTGCCAGCCTAACCTCGACAGCATCCACTGAAGCTTTCTTT	CASLTSTASTEAFF
TRBV5-4	-	few	TRBJ1-1	TGTGCCAGCAGCCACTTCGGACGGGGGGCGTCTGGGACTGAAGCTTTCTTT	CASSHFGRGASGTEAFF
TRBV4-3	-	-	TRBJ2-2	TGCGCCAGCAGCCAAGAGAGTTACACCGGGGAGCTGTTTTTT	CASSQESYTGELFF
TRBV2	TRBD2	-	TRBJ2-1	TGTGCCAGCACCGGGGACTACCTCCAGTCGTTTTACAATGAGCAGTTCTTC	CASTGDYLQSFYNEQFF
TRBV30	-	-	TRBJ1-6	TGTGCCTGGAGTGGAATACAGGTATCACCCCTCCACTTT	CAWSGIQVSPLHF
TRBV7-9	TRBD1	-	TRBJ1-5	TGTGCCAGCAGCTCGCAGGGGGAAGAAAATCAGCCCCAGCATTTT	CASSSQGEENQPQHF
TRBV2	TRBD2	-	TRBJ2-1	TGTGCCAGCAGAGCGGGGGGGCCCTACAATGAGCAGTTCTTC	CASRAGGPYNEQFF
TRBV10-3	TRBD1	-	TRBJ1-1	TGTGCCATCACCGGACAGGTTGGGAATACTGAAGCTTTCTTT	CAITGQVGNTEAFF
TRBV5-8	-	-	TRBJ1-2	TGTGCCAGCAGCTTGGTAGGCAGGGTTAATGGCTACACCTTC	CASSLVGRVNGYTF
TRBV5-8	-	-	TRBJ1-3	TGTGCCAGCAGCCTACGACAGGCTGGAAACACCATATATTTT	CASSLRQAGNTIYF
TRBV6-4	TRBD2	-	TRBJ2-3	TGTGCCACCTGGACTAGCGGGAGGGCCTCAGTGTTCGATACGCAGTATTTT	CATWTSGRASVFDTQYF
TRBV18	TRBD1	-	TRBJ2-2	TGTGCCAGCTCACCAAACAGGGGGGACACCGGGGAGCTGTTTTTT	CASSPNRGDTGELFF
TRBV6-6	TRBD1	once	TRBJ1-1	TGTGCCAGCAGTTACGGGACAGGGGAATTAGACACTGAAGCTTTCTTT	CASSYGTGELDTEAFF
TRBV6-6	-	many	TRBJ1-5	TGTGCCAGCAGTTACGGGCAGGGAGGACAGCCCCAGCATTTT	CASSYGQGGQPQHF
TRBV13	TRBD1	-	TRBJ1-2	TGTGCCAGCAGCTTACGCGGGACAGGGTGGGCTGTAGACACCTTC	CASSLRGTGWAVDTF
TRBV19	-	-	TRBJ1-6	TGTGCCAGTACCAAAGAAACACAGGATTCACCCCTCCACTTT	CASTKETQDSPLHF
TRBV13	TRBD1	-	TRBJ1-5	TGTGCCAGCAGCCTACACAGGGGAACGAGCAATCAGCCCCAGCATTTT	CASSLHRGTSNQPQHF